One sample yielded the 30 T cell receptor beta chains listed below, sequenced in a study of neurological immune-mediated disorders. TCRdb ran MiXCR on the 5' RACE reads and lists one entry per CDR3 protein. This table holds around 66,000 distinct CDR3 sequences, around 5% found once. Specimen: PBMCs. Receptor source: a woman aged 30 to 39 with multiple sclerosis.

The CDR3 DNA reads TGTGCCAGCAACCTGGGACCTGGAGCTGAAGCTTTCTTT. Encoded protein: CASNLGPGAEAFF. The rearrangement joins TRBV27 to TRBJ1-1, with D maybe TRBD1 (5 bases). CDR3 size: 13 residues. V lost 7 bases and J lost 6, with 15 bases in between. Germline lookup yields CDR1 MNHEY and CDR2 SMNVEV (reference sequence).

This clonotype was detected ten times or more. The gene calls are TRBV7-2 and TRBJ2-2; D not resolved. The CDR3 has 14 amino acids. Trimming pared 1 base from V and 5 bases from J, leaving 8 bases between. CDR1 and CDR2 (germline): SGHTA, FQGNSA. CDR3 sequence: CASSLEAATGELFF. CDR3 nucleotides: TGTGCCAGCAGCTTAGAGGCGGCAACCGGGGAGCTGTTTTTT.

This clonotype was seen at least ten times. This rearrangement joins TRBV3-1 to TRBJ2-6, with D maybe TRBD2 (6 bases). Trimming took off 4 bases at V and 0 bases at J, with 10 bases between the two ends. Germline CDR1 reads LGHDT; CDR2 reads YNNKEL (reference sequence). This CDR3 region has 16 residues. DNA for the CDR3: TGTGCCAGCAGCCGTAGCGGACGCTCTGGGGCCAACGTCCTGACTTTC. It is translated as CASSRSGRSGANVLTF.

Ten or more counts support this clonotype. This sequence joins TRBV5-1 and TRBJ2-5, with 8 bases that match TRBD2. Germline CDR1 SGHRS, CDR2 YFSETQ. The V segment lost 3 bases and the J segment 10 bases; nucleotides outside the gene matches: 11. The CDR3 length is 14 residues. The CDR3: CASSWGLGDRDQYF. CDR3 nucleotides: TGCGCCAGCAGCTGGGGACTAGGGGATCGGGACCAGTACTTC.

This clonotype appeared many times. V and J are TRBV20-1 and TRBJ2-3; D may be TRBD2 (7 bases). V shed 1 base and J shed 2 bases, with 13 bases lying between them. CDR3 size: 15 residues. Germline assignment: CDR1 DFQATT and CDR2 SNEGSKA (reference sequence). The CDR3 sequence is CSARAGGGLTDTQYF. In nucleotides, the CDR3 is TGCAGTGCTAGAGCCGGCGGGGGCCTCACAGATACGCAGTATTTT.

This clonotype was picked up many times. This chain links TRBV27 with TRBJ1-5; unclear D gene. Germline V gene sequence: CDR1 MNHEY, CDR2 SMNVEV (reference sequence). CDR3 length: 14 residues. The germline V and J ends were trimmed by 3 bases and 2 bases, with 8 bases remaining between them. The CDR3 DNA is TGTGCCAGCAGTTTGGTGGCAGGCAATCAGCCCCAGCATTTT. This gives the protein CASSLVAGNQPQHF.

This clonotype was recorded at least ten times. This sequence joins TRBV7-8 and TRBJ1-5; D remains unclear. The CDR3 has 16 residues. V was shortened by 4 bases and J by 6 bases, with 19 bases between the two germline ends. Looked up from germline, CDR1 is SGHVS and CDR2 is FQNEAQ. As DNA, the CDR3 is TGTGCCAGCAGCTCAGCCCACCAGGAACCCGGTCAGCCCCAGCATTTT. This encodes CASSSAHQEPGQPQHF.

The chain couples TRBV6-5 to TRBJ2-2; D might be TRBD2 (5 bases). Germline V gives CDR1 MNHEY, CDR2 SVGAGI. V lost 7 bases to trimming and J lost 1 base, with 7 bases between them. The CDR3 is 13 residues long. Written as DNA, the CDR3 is TGTGCCAGCACTAGCCGGAACACCGGGGAGCTGTTTTTT. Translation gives CASTSRNTGELFF.

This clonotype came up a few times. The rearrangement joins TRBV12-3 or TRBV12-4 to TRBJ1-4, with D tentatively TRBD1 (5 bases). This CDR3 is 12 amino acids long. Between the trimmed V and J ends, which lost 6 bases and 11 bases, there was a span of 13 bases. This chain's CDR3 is CASSHTQGKLFF. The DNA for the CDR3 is TGTGCCAGCAGCCACACCCAGGGTAAACTGTTTTTT.

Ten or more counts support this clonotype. CDR3 protein: CASSQIVSGNEQFF. In DNA, the CDR3 is TGTGCCAGCAGCCAAATAGTGTCGGGCAATGAGCAGTTCTTC. The rearrangement joins TRBV3-1 to TRBJ2-1; D is unclear. V shed 2 bases and J shed 6 bases, with 11 bases lying between them. CDR3 length equals 14 residues. Germline assignment: CDR1 LGHDT and CDR2 YNNKEL (reference sequence).

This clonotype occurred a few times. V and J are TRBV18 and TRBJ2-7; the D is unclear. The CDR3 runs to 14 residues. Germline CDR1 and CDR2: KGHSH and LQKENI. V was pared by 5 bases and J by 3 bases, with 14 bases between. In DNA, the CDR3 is TGTGCCAGCTCATCGTCGGGTTCCCGCTACGAGCAGTACTTC. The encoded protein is CASSSSGSRYEQYF. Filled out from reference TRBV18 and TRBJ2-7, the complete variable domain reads NAGVMQNPRHLVRRRGQEARLRCSPMKGHSHVYWYRQLPEEGLKFMVYLQKENIIDESGMPKERFSAEFPKEGPSILRIQQVVRGDSAAYFCASSSSGSRYEQYFGPGTRLTVT.

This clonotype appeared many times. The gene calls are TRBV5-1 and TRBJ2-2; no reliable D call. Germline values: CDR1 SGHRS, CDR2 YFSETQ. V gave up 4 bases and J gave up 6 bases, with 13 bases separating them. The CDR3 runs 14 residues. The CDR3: CASSLTRKPGELFF. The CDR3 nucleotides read TGCGCCAGCAGCCTGACAAGAAAGCCCGGGGAGCTGTTTTTT.

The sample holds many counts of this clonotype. The CDR3 nucleotides read TGCAGTGTCAACAGGGGCGGATACCTTGAAGCTTTCTTT. Amino acids: CSVNRGGYLEAFF. The chain has TRBV20-1 and TRBJ1-1; 7 bases are a match to TRBD1. The ends lost 7 bases at V and 7 bases at J; junction bases unmatched: 12. CDR1 and CDR2 from the germline V gene are DFQATT and SNEGSKA (reference sequence). The CDR3 contains 13 residues.

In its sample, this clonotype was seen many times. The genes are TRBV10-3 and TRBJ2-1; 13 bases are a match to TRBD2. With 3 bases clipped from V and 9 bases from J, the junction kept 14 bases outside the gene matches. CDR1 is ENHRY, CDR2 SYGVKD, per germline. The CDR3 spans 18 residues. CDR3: CAISDPGGPGLAGFEQFF. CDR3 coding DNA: TGTGCCATCAGTGACCCGGGTGGCCCGGGACTAGCGGGGTTTGAGCAGTTCTTC.

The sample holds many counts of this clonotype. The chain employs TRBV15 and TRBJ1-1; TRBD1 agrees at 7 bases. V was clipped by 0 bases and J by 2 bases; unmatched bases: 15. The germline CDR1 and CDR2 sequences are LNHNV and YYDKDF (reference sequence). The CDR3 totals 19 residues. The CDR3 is CATSRDRWDHRGPNTEAFF. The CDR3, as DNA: TGTGCCACCAGCAGAGATCGATGGGATCACAGGGGACCAAACACTGAAGCTTTCTTT.

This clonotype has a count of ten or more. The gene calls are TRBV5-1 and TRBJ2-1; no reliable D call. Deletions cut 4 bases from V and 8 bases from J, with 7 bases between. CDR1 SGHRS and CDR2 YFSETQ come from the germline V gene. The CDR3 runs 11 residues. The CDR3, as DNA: TGCGCCAGCAGCGGGTACGATGAGCAGTTCTTC. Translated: CASSGYDEQFF.

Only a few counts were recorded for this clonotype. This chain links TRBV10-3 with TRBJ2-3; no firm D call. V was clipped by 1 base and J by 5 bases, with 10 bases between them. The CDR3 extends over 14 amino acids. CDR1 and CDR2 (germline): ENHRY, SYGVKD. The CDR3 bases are TGTGCCATCAGTGAGTTGGTGAGCCTAGATACGCAGTATTTT. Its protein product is CAISELVSLDTQYF.

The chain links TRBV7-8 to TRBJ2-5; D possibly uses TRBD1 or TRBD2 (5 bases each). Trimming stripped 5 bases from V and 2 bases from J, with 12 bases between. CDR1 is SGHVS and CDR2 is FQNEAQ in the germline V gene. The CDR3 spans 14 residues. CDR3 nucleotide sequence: TGTGCCAGCAGCCCTGCGAGGGGTCAAGAGACCCAGTACTTC. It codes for CASSPARGQETQYF.

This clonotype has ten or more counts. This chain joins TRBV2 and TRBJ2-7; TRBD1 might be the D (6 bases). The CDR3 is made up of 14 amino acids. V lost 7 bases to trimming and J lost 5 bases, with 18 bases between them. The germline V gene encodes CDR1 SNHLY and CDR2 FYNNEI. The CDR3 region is CASTNPLRGNEQYF. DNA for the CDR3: TGTGCCAGCACCAACCCACTCAGGGGTAACGAGCAGTACTTC.

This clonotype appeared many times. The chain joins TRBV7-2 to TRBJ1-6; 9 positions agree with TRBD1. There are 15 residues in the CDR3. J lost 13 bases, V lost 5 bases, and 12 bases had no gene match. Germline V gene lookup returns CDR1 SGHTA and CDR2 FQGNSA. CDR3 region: CASSPMGQGSSPLHF. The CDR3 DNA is TGTGCCAGCAGCCCGATGGGACAGGGAAGCTCGCCCCTCCACTTT. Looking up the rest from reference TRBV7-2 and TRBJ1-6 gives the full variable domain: GAGVSQSPSNKVTEKGKDVELRCDPISGHTALYWYRQSLGQGLEFLIYFQGNSAPDKSGLPSDRFSAERTGGSVSTLTIQRTQQEDSAVYLCASSPMGQGSSPLHFGNGTRLTVT.

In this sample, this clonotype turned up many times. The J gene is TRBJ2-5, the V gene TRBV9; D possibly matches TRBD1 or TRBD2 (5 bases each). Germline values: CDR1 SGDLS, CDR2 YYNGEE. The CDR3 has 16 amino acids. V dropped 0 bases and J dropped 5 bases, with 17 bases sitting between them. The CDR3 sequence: CASSVATGTVHETQYF. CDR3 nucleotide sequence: TGTGCCAGCAGCGTAGCTACGGGGACGGTCCACGAGACCCAGTACTTC.

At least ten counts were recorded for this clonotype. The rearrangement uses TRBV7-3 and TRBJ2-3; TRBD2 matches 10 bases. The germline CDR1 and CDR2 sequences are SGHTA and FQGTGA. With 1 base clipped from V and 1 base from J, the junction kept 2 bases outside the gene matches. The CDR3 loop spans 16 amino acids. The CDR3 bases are TGTGCCAGCAGCTTAATCCTAGCGGGGGGCACAGATACGCAGTATTTT. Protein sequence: CASSLILAGGTDTQYF. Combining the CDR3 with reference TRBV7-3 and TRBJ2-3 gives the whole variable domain GAGVSQTPSNKVTEKGKYVELRCDPISGHTALYWYRQSLGQGPEFLIYFQGTGAADDSGLPNDRFFAVRPEGSVSTLKIQRTERGDSAVYLCASSLILAGGTDTQYFGPGTRLTVL.

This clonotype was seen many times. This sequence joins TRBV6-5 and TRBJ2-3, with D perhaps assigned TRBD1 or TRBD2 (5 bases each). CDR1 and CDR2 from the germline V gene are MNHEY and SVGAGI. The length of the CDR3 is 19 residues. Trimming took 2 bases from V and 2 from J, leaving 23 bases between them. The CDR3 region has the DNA TGTGCCAGCAGTTACCACGGGACCGGGACCGTCGGTCCCACAGATACGCAGTATTTT. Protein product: CASSYHGTGTVGPTDTQYF.

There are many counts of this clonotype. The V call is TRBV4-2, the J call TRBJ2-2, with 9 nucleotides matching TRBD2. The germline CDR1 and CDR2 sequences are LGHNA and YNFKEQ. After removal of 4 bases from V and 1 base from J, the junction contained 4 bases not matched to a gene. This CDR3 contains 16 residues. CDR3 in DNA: TGTGCCAGCAGCCCACTACTAGCGGGGAACACCGGGGAGCTGTTTTTT. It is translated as CASSPLLAGNTGELFF.

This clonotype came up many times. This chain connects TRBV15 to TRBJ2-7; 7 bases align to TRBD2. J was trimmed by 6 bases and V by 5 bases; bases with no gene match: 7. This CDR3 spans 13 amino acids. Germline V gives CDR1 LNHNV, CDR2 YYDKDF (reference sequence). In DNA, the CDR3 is TGTGCCACCAGCTCCGGGGGGTTCGGCGAGCAGTACTTC. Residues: CATSSGGFGEQYF.

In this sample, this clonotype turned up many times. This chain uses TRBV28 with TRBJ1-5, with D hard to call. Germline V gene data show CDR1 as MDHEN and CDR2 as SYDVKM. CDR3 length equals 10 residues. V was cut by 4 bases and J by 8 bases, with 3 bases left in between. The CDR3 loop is CASSYEPQHF. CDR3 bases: TGTGCCAGCAGTTACGAGCCCCAGCATTTT.

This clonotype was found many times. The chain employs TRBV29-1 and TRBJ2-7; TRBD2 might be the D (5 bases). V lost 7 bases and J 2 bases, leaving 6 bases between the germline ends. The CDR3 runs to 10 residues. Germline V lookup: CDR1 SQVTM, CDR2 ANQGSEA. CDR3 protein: CSAGTYEQYF. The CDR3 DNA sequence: TGCAGCGCCGGGACCTACGAGCAGTACTTC.

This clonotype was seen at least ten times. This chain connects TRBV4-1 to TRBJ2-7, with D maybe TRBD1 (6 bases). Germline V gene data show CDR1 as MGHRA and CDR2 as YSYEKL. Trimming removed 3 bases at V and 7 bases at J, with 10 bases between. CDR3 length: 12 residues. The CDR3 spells CASSHNRAEQYF. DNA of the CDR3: TGCGCCAGCAGCCACAACAGGGCTGAGCAGTACTTC.

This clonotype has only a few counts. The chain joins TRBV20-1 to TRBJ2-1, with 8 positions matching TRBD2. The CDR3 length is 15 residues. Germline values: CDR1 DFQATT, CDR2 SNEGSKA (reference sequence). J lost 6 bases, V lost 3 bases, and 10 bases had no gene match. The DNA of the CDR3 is TGCAGTGCTAGCGGGGGGGAATCCATTTCCAATGAGCAGTTCTTC. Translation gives CSASGGESISNEQFF.

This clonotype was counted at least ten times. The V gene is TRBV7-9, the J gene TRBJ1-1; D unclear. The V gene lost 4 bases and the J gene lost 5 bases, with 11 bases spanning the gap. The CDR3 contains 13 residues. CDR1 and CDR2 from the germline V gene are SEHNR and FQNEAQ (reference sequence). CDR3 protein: CASSSPGSTEAFF. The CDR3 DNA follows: TGTGCCAGCAGCTCACCGGGTTCTACTGAAGCTTTCTTT.